A single sample gave rise to the 30 T cell receptor beta chains below, sequenced in a study of radiotherapy plus CTLA-4 blockade in lung cancer (dated by TCRdb to the late 2010s). The library was prepared using the immunoSEQ multiplex PCR assay. TCRdb limited this immuneACCESS table to in-frame rearrangements with V and J called. A share of clones is missing; checked studies link under half to unresolved V genes, and the rest is unexplained. Recorded for this sample are 11,000 to 15,000 clones; roughly 86% of them occurred a single time. Around 15% of the sample is in the top ten clones. The sequences come from peripheral blood, collected from a patient treated with radiotherapy plus ipilimumab. The receptors come from a human donor with non-small cell lung cancer that progressed on radiotherapy plus ipilimumab. Some clones in this sample may be carry-over from other donors' samples.

This chain links TRBV7-8 with TRBJ1-2; 9 bases match TRBD1. V lost 5 bases to trimming and J lost 7 bases; unmatched junction nucleotides: 5. From germline, CDR1 is SGHVS and CDR2 FQNEAQ. CDR3 length: 13 amino acids. CDR3: CASSPDRGGGYTF. The CDR3 region has the DNA TGTGCCAGCAGCCCGGACAGGGGCGGTGGCTACACCTTC.

The V call is TRBV18, the J call TRBJ2-1; 8 bases line up with TRBD1. Unmatched junction bases numbered 4, after V lost 3 bases and J lost 3 bases. Germline CDR1 is KGHSH and CDR2 is LQKENI. The CDR3 length is 15 residues. The CDR3 nucleotides are TGTGCCAGCTCACCTCCGGGACAGGACTACAATGAGCAGTTCTTC. This codes for CASSPPGQDYNEQFF. Supplemented by reference TRBV18 and TRBJ2-1, the full variable domain reads NAGVMQNPRHLVRRRGQEARLRCSPMKGHSHVYWYRQLPEEGLKFMVYLQKENIIDESGMPKERFSAEFPKEGPSILRIQQVVRGDSAAYFCASSPPGQDYNEQFFGPGTRLTVL.

This chain uses TRBV30 with TRBJ1-1; unclear D gene. The CDR3 has 14 amino acids. CDR1 is GTSNPN and CDR2 is SVGIG in the germline V gene (reference sequence). The V end was cut by 3 bases, the J end by 5 bases, with 16 bases between. The chain's CDR3 is CAWRTIGGGTEAFF. CDR3 nucleotide sequence: TGTGCCTGGAGGACAATCGGCGGCGGGACTGAAGCTTTCTTT.

This rearrangement joins TRBV29-1 to TRBJ2-2; D unclear. This CDR3 is built from 11 residues. The germline V gene encodes CDR1 SQVTM and CDR2 ANQGSEA. Trimming stripped 5 bases from V and 3 bases from J, with 4 bases between. The CDR3 here is CSVQDTGELFF. DNA of the CDR3: TGCAGCGTTCAGGACACCGGGGAGCTGTTTTTT.

The chain combines TRBV5-1 with TRBJ2-5; 11 bases align to TRBD2. This CDR3 contains 15 residues. Germline CDR1 is SGHRS and CDR2 is YFSETQ. Trimming removed 5 bases from V and 11 bases from J; junction bases left unmatched: 14. For the CDR3, the DNA is TGCGCCAGCAGGCCGACTAGCGGGGCCTATAAGGGGCAGTACTTC. It encodes CASRPTSGAYKGQYF. Looking up the rest from reference TRBV5-1 and TRBJ2-5 gives the full variable domain: KAGVTQTPRYLIKTRGQQVTLSCSPISGHRSVSWYQQTPGQGLQFLFEYFSETQRNKGNFPGRFSGRQFSNSRSEMNVSTLELGDSALYLCASRPTSGAYKGQYFGPGTRLLVL.

This chain links TRBV27 with TRBJ2-3, with D possibly being TRBD1 (5 bases). The germline gives CDR1 MNHEY, CDR2 SMNVEV (reference sequence). The CDR3 is made up of 11 amino acids. V was shortened by 3 bases and J by 9 bases, with 7 bases between the two germline ends. The CDR3 region has the DNA TGTGCCAGCAGTTTGGGGCTGACGCAGTATTTT. It specifies CASSLGLTQYF.

This clone was counted only a few times. The J gene is TRBJ2-6, the V gene TRBV15, with a tentative D call TRBD1 (5 bases). The germline V and J ends were trimmed by 3 bases and 4 bases, with 10 bases remaining between them. CDR1 is LNHNV and CDR2 is YYDKDF in the germline V gene (reference sequence). The CDR3 is 15 residues long. CDR3 region: CATSSGRAGANVLTF. In nucleotides, the CDR3 is TGTGCCACCAGCAGCGGCAGGGCCGGGGCCAACGTCCTGACTTTC.

The chain employs TRBV11-2 and TRBJ2-7, with TRBD2 matching over 8 bases. The CDR3 runs 18 residues. Germline V gene data show CDR1 as SGHAT and CDR2 as FQNNGV. The V and J ends lost 2 bases and 3 bases, in that order; junction bases with no gene match: 15. Here the CDR3 reads CASSLRALQREPSYEQYF. In DNA form, the CDR3 reads TGTGCCAGCAGCTTACGAGCCTTACAGCGGGAGCCAAGCTACGAGCAGTACTTC.

The chain recombines TRBV30 with TRBJ2-2; 7 nucleotides agree with TRBD2. Germline CDR1 GTSNPN, CDR2 SVGIG (reference sequence). The V segment lost 5 bases and the J segment 7 bases; nucleotides outside the gene matches: 7. This CDR3 region has 13 residues. The CDR3 bases are TGTGCCTGGGTACGAAGCGGGATCGGGGAGCTGTTTTTT. This translates into CAWVRSGIGELFF.

V gene TRBV30 combines with J gene TRBJ2-1, with D unclear. The germline gives CDR1 GTSNPN, CDR2 SVGIG (reference sequence). The ends were cut back, 3 bases at V and 4 bases at J, with 4 bases in the middle. The CDR3 is made up of 11 amino acids. CDR3 in amino acids: CAWRQYNEQFF. The CDR3 DNA reads as TGTGCCTGGAGACAGTACAATGAGCAGTTCTTC.

The chain links TRBV29-1 to TRBJ1-4; D uncertain. The CDR3 sequence is 12 residues long. V shed 0 bases and J shed 8 bases, with 7 bases lying between them. CDR1 is SQVTM and CDR2 is ANQGSEA in the germline V gene. DNA for the CDR3: TGCAGCGTTGAAGATGGTGAGGAAAAACTGTTTTTT. Amino acid sequence: CSVEDGEEKLFF.

This rearrangement joins TRBV29-1 to TRBJ1-1; 8 bases map to TRBD1. This CDR3 is 13 amino acids long. Trimming took 7 bases from V and 5 from J; bases not matched to a gene: 9. Germline V gives CDR1 SQVTM, CDR2 ANQGSEA. The CDR3 is CSALGQVETEAFF. For the CDR3, the DNA is TGCAGCGCCCTGGGACAGGTAGAGACTGAAGCTTTCTTT.

The chain combines TRBV6-5 with TRBJ2-5, with a tentative D call TRBD2 (6 bases). The last part of the DNA fits TRBJ2-7 better; the J call may be wrong. Germline values: CDR1 MNHEY, CDR2 SVGAGI. This CDR3 has 15 residues. The CDR3 coding sequence is TGTGCCAGCAGTTACTCCCCGGGAGAAGCCTTCGAGCAGTACTTC. Its translation is CASSYSPGEAFEQYF.

The chain carries TRBV19 and TRBJ1-1; possibly TRBD1 for D (5 bases). The germline V gene has CDR1 LNHDA and CDR2 SQIVND (reference sequence). V shed 3 bases and J shed 1 base, with 12 bases lying between them. This CDR3 region has 15 residues. CDR3 amino acids: CASSILGGANTEAFF. The CDR3 coding sequence is TGTGCCAGTAGTATTTTGGGCGGGGCGAACACTGAAGCTTTCTTT.

The rearrangement joins TRBV2 to TRBJ1-1, with D unclear. Trimming removed 4 bases from V and 1 base from J, with 10 bases in between. Germline V gene sequence: CDR1 SNHLY, CDR2 FYNNEI. This CDR3 is built from 14 residues. The CDR3 DNA is TGTGCCAGCAGTGCCTACAGCGGGAACACTGAAGCTTTCTTT. Protein: CASSAYSGNTEAFF. Full variable domain (outside the CDR3, taken from reference TRBV2 and TRBJ1-1): EPEVTQTPSHQVTQMGQEVILRCVPISNHLYFYWYRQILGQKVEFLVSFYNNEISEKSEIFDDQFSVERPDGSNFTLKIRSTKLEDSAMYFCASSAYSGNTEAFFGQGTRLTVV.

The chain recombines TRBV6-5 with TRBJ1-5; 11 nucleotides line up with TRBD1. Germline-derived CDR1 and CDR2 are MNHEY and SVGAGI. This CDR3 region has 16 residues. Unmatched junction bases numbered 3, after V lost 2 bases and J lost 3 bases. The CDR3 DNA follows: TGTGCCAGCAGTTACGGGACAGGGGGTTTCAATCAGCCCCAGCATTTT. It is translated as CASSYGTGGFNQPQHF.

The V gene is TRBV4-2, the J gene TRBJ2-6; TRBD2 might be the D (5 bases). The CDR3 consists of 16 residues. Trimming removed 4 bases from V and 0 bases from J, with 10 bases in between. Per germline, CDR1 LGHNA and CDR2 YNFKEQ. CDR3 nucleotides: TGTGCCAGCAGCCCAACCGGGGTCTCTGGGGCCAACGTCCTGACTTTC. It translates to CASSPTGVSGANVLTF.

This rearrangement joins TRBV5-1 to TRBJ2-3; 7 nucleotides agree with TRBD2. Germline V gene lookup returns CDR1 SGHRS and CDR2 YFSETQ. The V segment lost 4 bases and the J segment 5 bases; nucleotides outside the gene matches: 13. This CDR3 has 16 amino acids. The CDR3 DNA follows: TGCGCCAGCAGCCCGACCCTAGCGGAAGGAGGAGATACGCAGTATTTT. It translates to CASSPTLAEGGDTQYF.

This chain connects TRBV6-5 to TRBJ2-5, with no clear D. V dropped 3 bases and J dropped 3 bases, with 2 bases sitting between them. Germline CDR1 is MNHEY and CDR2 is SVGAGI. This CDR3 comprises 11 residues. CDR3 in DNA: TGTGCCAGCAGTTATAAAGAGACCCAGTACTTC. This encodes CASSYKETQYF.

A few counts support this clone. The J gene is TRBJ2-7, the V gene TRBV5-1; D gene uncertain. The germline V and J ends were trimmed by 2 bases and 2 bases, with 8 bases remaining between them. Germline V gene sequence: CDR1 SGHRS, CDR2 YFSETQ. The CDR3 loop spans 13 amino acids. The CDR3 loop is CASSFNRAYEQYF. The CDR3 nucleotides read TGCGCCAGCAGCTTTAACCGAGCCTACGAGCAGTACTTC.

The V gene is TRBV7-9, the J gene TRBJ1-4; the match to TRBD1 covers 8 bases. This CDR3 contains 16 residues. J was trimmed by 6 bases and V by 5 bases; bases with no gene match: 11. CDR1 SEHNR and CDR2 FQNEAQ come from the germline V gene (reference sequence). The CDR3 nucleotides read TGTGCCAGCAGCCCCCGCCGGACAGGGAGTGATGAAAAACTGTTTTTT. It specifies CASSPRRTGSDEKLFF.

V gene TRBV19 combines with J gene TRBJ2-6; possible D gene TRBD1, 5 bases. Germline CDR1 is LNHDA and CDR2 is SQIVND (reference sequence). Trimming removed 7 bases at V and 0 bases at J, with 10 bases between. The CDR3 extends over 15 amino acids. CDR3 region: CASMAGRSGANVLTF. Written as DNA, the CDR3 is TGTGCCAGTATGGCAGGGCGCTCTGGGGCCAACGTCCTGACTTTC. The full variable domain, with the rest looked up from reference TRBV19 and TRBJ2-6, is DGGITQSPKYLFRKEGQNVTLSCEQNLNHDAMYWYRQDPGQGLRLIYYSQIVNDFQKGDIAEGYSVSREKKESFPLTVTSAQKNPTAFYLCASMAGRSGANVLTFGAGSRLTVL.

The chain uses TRBV12-2 and TRBJ1-4; TRBD1 was called by the table and not checked on the DNA. TRBV12-2 is designated a pseudogene. CDR3 length equals 17 residues. The CDR3 DNA is TGTGCAAGTCGCCTCCCCGGACGGGACAGGGTTAATGAAAAACTGTTTTTT. Translating it yields CASRLPGRDRVNEKLFF.

This rearrangement joins TRBV5-1 to TRBJ2-1, with D possibly being TRBD2 (6 bases). V was trimmed by 6 bases and J by 15 bases, leaving 22 bases between them. Germline V gene lookup returns CDR1 SGHRS and CDR2 YFSETQ. CDR3 size: 13 residues. The CDR3 sequence: CASTKEEGTHRFF. CDR3 DNA: TGCGCCAGCACCAAGGAGGAGGGGACCCACCGGTTCTTC. Using reference TRBV5-1 and TRBJ2-1 for the parts outside the CDR3, the full variable domain is KAGVTQTPRYLIKTRGQQVTLSCSPISGHRSVSWYQQTPGQGLQFLFEYFSETQRNKGNFPGRFSGRQFSNSRSEMNVSTLELGDSALYLCASTKEEGTHRFFGPGTRLTVL.

The V gene is TRBV5-1, the J gene TRBJ1-1; TRBD1 matches at 9 bases. Germline loops: CDR1 SGHRS, CDR2 YFSETQ. Trimming removed 2 bases from V and 4 bases from J; junction bases left unmatched: 18. The CDR3 runs to 19 residues. The chain's CDR3 is CASSLQVAGTGPGGTEAFF. CDR3 nucleotide sequence: TGCGCCAGCAGCTTACAGGTGGCCGGGACAGGGCCTGGGGGCACTGAAGCTTTCTTT.

This chain uses TRBV15 with TRBJ1-6; a possible D gene is TRBD1 (5 bases). This CDR3 comprises 15 residues. Deletions cut 0 bases from V and 9 bases from J, with 12 bases between. CDR1 LNHNV and CDR2 YYDKDF come from the germline V gene (reference sequence). CDR3 nucleotide sequence: TGTGCCACCAGCAGAGATTCAGGGTTCGGTTCACCCCTCCACTTT. As protein: CATSRDSGFGSPLHF.

This rearrangement joins TRBV5-5 to TRBJ2-7; 7 positions agree with TRBD2. This CDR3 has 17 residues. The ends lost 3 bases at V and 2 bases at J; junction bases unmatched: 14. The germline CDR1 and CDR2 sequences are SGHKS and YYEKEE (reference sequence). The chain's CDR3 is CASSSPSLRDYAYEQYF. The CDR3 DNA reads TGTGCCAGCAGCTCACCCTCTCTACGGGACTATGCCTACGAGCAGTACTTC. Complete variable domain (other parts from reference TRBV5-5 and TRBJ2-7): DAGVTQSPTHLIKTRGQQVTLRCSPISGHKSVSWYQQVLGQGPQFIFQYYEKEERGRGNFPDRFSARQFPNYSSELNVNALLLGDSALYLCASSSPSLRDYAYEQYFGPGTRLTVT.

J is TRBJ2-3 and V is TRBV18, with D tentatively TRBD1 (5 bases). Germline CDR1 and CDR2: KGHSH and LQKENI. The CDR3 is made up of 14 amino acids. The V and J ends lost 2 bases and 5 bases respectively, with 11 bases between them. CDR3 sequence (DNA): TGTGCCAGCTCACCAAACCCTAGGGGAGATACGCAGTATTTT. It specifies CASSPNPRGDTQYF. The variable domain in full, with the rest retrieved from reference TRBV18 and TRBJ2-3, is NAGVMQNPRHLVRRRGQEARLRCSPMKGHSHVYWYRQLPEEGLKFMVYLQKENIIDESGMPKERFSAEFPKEGPSILRIQQVVRGDSAAYFCASSPNPRGDTQYFGPGTRLTVL.

The gene calls are TRBV4-3 and TRBJ2-1; 7 nucleotides match TRBD2. Germline V lookup: CDR1 LGHNA, CDR2 YSLEER. V lost 1 base to trimming and J lost 4 bases; unmatched junction nucleotides: 10. The CDR3 length is 17 residues. In nucleotides, the CDR3 is TGCGCCAGCAGCCAAGTCCTCGGCGCGGGAGTATACAATGAGCAGTTCTTC. Encoded protein: CASSQVLGAGVYNEQFF.

This clone was detected once. This chain connects TRBV27 to TRBJ2-1, with 7 bases that match TRBD1. The V gene end was trimmed by 6 bases and the J gene end by 4 bases; junction bases not matched to a gene: 9. Per the germline V gene, CDR1 is MNHEY and CDR2 is SMNVEV (reference sequence). This CDR3 spans 15 amino acids. Here the CDR3 reads CASSRLTGRYNEQFF. CDR3 nucleotides: TGTGCCAGCAGCCGCTTGACAGGGCGGTACAATGAGCAGTTCTTC.